This T cell receptor beta chain emerged from a study of human T cells and chemical hapten exposure. Study context: Diphenylcyclopropenone was applied weekly to patients' scalps across the roughly 24-week study. Each patch test put 0.01% DPC on the upper back, and results were read at 6 days.

This clonotype was counted between two and nine times. At one of its ends the junction is not consistent with the germline gene, which may arise from a read error. MiXCR, applied by TCRdb to the RACE reads, yields one record per CDR3 protein. The sample lists 60,000 to 70,000 distinct CDR3 sequences, about 10% occurring once. Sample time point: pre-sensitization, week 0. Treatment reported: therapeutic diphenylcyclopropenone sensitization with weekly scalp DPC. The V gene's germline CDR1 is LGHDT and CDR2 YNNKEL (reference sequence). CDR3 length: 12 residues. The chain has TRBV3-1 and TRBJ1-2; TRBD1 matches 7 bases. Specimen: whole blood, collected in connection with sensitization to the hapten diphenylcyclopropenone (DPC). The TCR comes from a woman aged 45 to 65 with alopecia areata. Some clones in this sample may be carry-over from other donors' samples. The CDR3 DNA follows: TGTGCCAGCAGCCAATCCTTAGGACAGGAGAACTTC. Encoded protein: CASSQSLGQENF. The complete variable domain, with remaining parts taken from reference TRBV3-1 and TRBJ1-2, reads DTAVSQTPKYLVTQMGNDKSIKCEQNLGHDTMYWYKQDSKKFLKIMFSYNNKELIINETVPNRFSPKSPDKAHLNLHINSLELGDSAVYFCASSQSLGQENFGSGTRLTVV.